These 5 T cell receptor beta chains were sequenced from one sample in a study of yellow fever vaccine responses in identical twins. In TCRdb, the RT-PCR reads were re-called with MiXCR into one record per CDR3 protein. The repertoire holds about 18,000 distinct CDR3 sequences, with 61% as singletons. The material sequenced was T cells from blood (PBMCs), unsorted or a sorted subset (not recorded which), taken before or after yellow fever vaccination (not recorded which). These receptors were obtained from a woman younger than 35 who received the yellow fever vaccine.

This clonotype was counted between two and nine times. The V call is TRBV5-4, the J call TRBJ2-5; D possibly corresponds to TRBD1 (5 bases). The CDR3 covers 13 residues. Trimming pared 4 bases from V and 5 bases from J, leaving 12 bases between. Germline CDR1 reads SGHNT; CDR2 reads YYREEE (reference sequence). CDR3 bases: TGTGCCAGCAGCCTGGCACAGGTGGAGACCCAGTACTTC. Translation gives CASSLAQVETQYF.

This clonotype was observed a few times. The chain employs TRBV11-3 and TRBJ1-2; 9 nucleotides agree with TRBD1. The CDR3 is made up of 15 amino acids. Germline V gene lookup returns CDR1 SGHNT and CDR2 YENEEA. V shed 4 bases and J 10 bases; nucleotides not matched to a gene: 13. CDR3 protein: CASSSSDRGDYTYTF. DNA for the CDR3: TGTGCCAGCAGCTCCTCGGACAGGGGAGATTATACCTACACCTTC. The full variable domain, its missing parts supplied by reference TRBV11-3 and TRBJ1-2, is EAGVVQSPRYKIIEKKQPVAFWCNPISGHNTLYWYLQNLGQGPELLIRYENEEAVDDSQLPKDRFSAERLKGVDSTLKIQPAELGDSAVYLCASSSSDRGDYTYTFGSGTRLTVV.

This chain joins TRBV10-3 and TRBJ1-2, with D tentatively TRBD1 (6 bases). This CDR3 spans 16 amino acids. Germline CDR1 reads ENHRY; CDR2 reads SYGVKD. The ends were cut back, 0 bases at V and 4 bases at J, with 15 bases in the middle. CDR3 in DNA: TGTGCCATCAGTGAGTCGACTGGCAGGGGAACCTATGGCTACACCTTC. Its translation is CAISESTGRGTYGYTF.

The chain is built from TRBV5-1 and TRBJ2-5; D is undetermined. The V and J ends lost 0 bases and 4 bases respectively, with 7 bases between them. The V gene's germline CDR1 is SGHRS and CDR2 YFSETQ. This CDR3 is built from 13 residues. CDR3 amino acids: CASSLDARETQYF. The CDR3 nucleotides read TGCGCCAGCAGCTTGGACGCCAGAGAGACCCAGTACTTC. Combining the CDR3 with reference TRBV5-1 and TRBJ2-5 gives the whole variable domain KAGVTQTPRYLIKTRGQQVTLSCSPISGHRSVSWYQQTPGQGLQFLFEYFSETQRNKGNFPGRFSGRQFSNSRSEMNVSTLELGDSALYLCASSLDARETQYFGPGTRLLVL.

The chain combines TRBV18 with TRBJ1-5; 8 bases map to TRBD1. Losses at the gene ends were 5 bases for V and 0 bases for J; bases not matched to a gene: 3. This CDR3 has 15 amino acids. The germline V gene encodes CDR1 KGHSH and CDR2 LQKENI. CDR3 DNA: TGTGCCAGCTCATCGGACAGGGCTAGCAATCAGCCCCAGCATTTT. This translates into CASSSDRASNQPQHF.